This T cell receptor (beta chain) comes out of a study of early T cells in non-severe SARS-CoV-2 infection. Study background: Bulk RNA from unsorted whole blood was sequenced; chains were unpaired.

There are many counts of this clonotype. Its antigen is as yet unknown. The study's findings and limits: Sequences matched to VDJdb favored anti-spike CD8 responses, while private and CD4 specificities were missed.

Unique molecular identifiers (one per individual cDNA molecule) were attached. TCRdb re-called the 5' RACE reads through MiXCR, storing one row per CDR3 protein. The table includes some 37,000 distinct CDR3 sequences, roughly 9.9% detected once. The ends were cut back, 2 bases at V and 0 bases at J, with 13 bases in the middle. Germline CDR1 SGHDT, CDR2 YYEEEE. The CDR3 loop spans 16 amino acids. The chain combines TRBV5-6 with TRBJ2-3; D could derive from TRBD1 or TRBD2 (5 bases each). The sequencing input was whole blood. This TCR came from an adult who was a healthcare worker with PCR-confirmed SARS-CoV-2 infection or an uninfected control (not recorded which). CDR3 in DNA: TGTGCCAGCAGCTTTTTTCGGGGCCCCAGCACAGATACGCAGTATTTT. Protein: CASSFFRGPSTDTQYF.